Reported below is one T cell receptor (beta chain). The record originates from a study of control samples from healthy donors and cancer patients. V lost 3 bases, J lost 0 bases, and 4 bases stayed unmatched. Germline CDR1 is LNHNV and CDR2 is YYDKDF (reference sequence). CDR3 length equals 16 residues. This table comes from immunoSEQ multiplex PCR, and its TCRdb copy is limited to in-frame clones, with some not included. The sample has around 230,000 clones, roughly 94% seen once. V is TRBV15 and J is TRBJ2-1; the match to TRBD2 covers 8 bases. This receptor was taken from a man between 50 and 59 years old in good health. Material for sequencing was blood. The CDR3 region has the DNA TGTGCCACCAGCAGGGGACTAGGGAGCTCCTACAATGAGCAGTTCTTC. Its translation: CATSRGLGSSYNEQFF. Supplemented by reference TRBV15 and TRBJ2-1, the full variable domain reads DAMVIQNPRYQVTQFGKPVTLSCSQTLNHNVMYWYQQKSSQAPKLLFHYYDKDFNNEADTPDNFQSRRPNTSFCFLDIRSPGLGDTAMYLCATSRGLGSSYNEQFFGPGTRLTVL.